A selection of T cell receptor beta chains follows, all from one sample in a study of cytomegalovirus exposure and HLA in healthy donors. The data were produced by immunoSEQ multiplex PCR, yet TCRdb's version contains in-frame clones alone and is incomplete. Of 150,000 or so clones in the sample, approximately 80% are singletons; the top ten hold roughly 6.7%. The sample was PBMCs. The receptors derive from a man aged 45-60 years in good health and CMV-seropositive. CDR3s include the opening cysteine and the closing phenylalanine or tryptophan. D genes are given only for firm matches. Expanded clones get a size class; other rows say once, few or many, or leave the size out.

-	-	TRBJ1-3	TRBV7-6	CASSLGQASGNTIYF	TGTGCCAGCAGCTTGGGGCAGGCCTCTGGAAACACCATATATTTT
-	-	TRBJ2-2	TRBV15	CATSRDRGNTGELFF	TGTGCCACCAGCAGAGATCGGGGGAACACCGGGGAGCTGTTTTTT
TRBD1	-	TRBJ2-3	TRBV5-6	CASSLDVTGTGRGDTQYF	TGTGCCAGCAGCTTGGACGTTACCGGGACAGGTCGCGGAGATACGCAGTATTTT
-	-	TRBJ1-4	TRBV29-1	CSVGRGTNEKLFF	TGCAGCGTTGGGAGGGGTACTAATGAAAAACTGTTTTTT
TRBD2	-	TRBJ2-1	TRBV12-5	CASGLAGELEQFF	TGTGCTAGTGGCCTAGCGGGTGAGCTAGAGCAGTTCTTC
TRBD2	-	TRBJ2-5	TRBV15	CATNLVPPLAGGQETQYF	TGTGCCACCAACCTAGTCCCCCCTTTAGCGGGGGGTCAAGAGACCCAGTACTTC
-	-	TRBJ2-2	TRBV11-3	CASSLEAGTNTGELFF	TGTGCCAGCAGCTTAGAGGCAGGCACGAACACCGGGGAGCTGTTTTTT
-	few	TRBJ2-5	TRBV27	CASSLSGSRRETQYF	TGTGCCAGCAGTTTATCGGGCAGTCGTAGGGAGACCCAGTACTTC
-	-	TRBJ1-3	TRBV11-2	CASSREASGNTIYF	TGTGCCAGCAGCCGAGAGGCCTCTGGAAACACCATATATTTT
-	few	TRBJ1-1	TRBV6-1	CASSDGFDTEAFF	TGTGCCAGCAGTGACGGGTTCGACACTGAAGCTTTCTTT
TRBD2	-	TRBJ2-5	TRBV5-1	CASRRGTSGQTQYF	TGCGCCAGCAGGAGAGGGACTAGCGGACAGACCCAGTACTTC
-	-	TRBJ1-2	TRBV18	CASSPFQGDYGYTF	TGTGCCAGCTCACCATTTCAGGGTGACTATGGCTACACCTTC
-	-	TRBJ2-3	TRBV19	CASSILGGVTDTQYF	TGTGCCAGTAGTATCCTCGGGGGAGTCACAGATACGCAGTATTTT
TRBD2	-	TRBJ2-1	TRBV9	CASSVGEGHNEQFF	TGTGCCAGCAGCGTAGGGGAGGGCCACAATGAGCAGTTCTTC
TRBD2	-	TRBJ2-2	TRBV2	CASSNLRTSGVTNTGELFF	TGTGCCAGCAGTAACCTTAGGACTAGCGGAGTTACGAACACCGGGGAGCTGTTTTTT
-	-	TRBJ2-7	TRBV27	CASSFPGGEQYF	TGTGCCAGCAGTTTTCCAGGGGGGGAGCAGTACTTC
TRBD1	-	TRBJ2-4	TRBV18	CASSPQGAKNIQYF	TGTGCCAGCTCCCCACAGGGGGCCAAAAACATTCAGTACTTC
-	-	TRBJ2-6	TRBV2	CASSEGRSNVLTF	TGTGCCAGCAGTGAAGGCAGAAGCAACGTCCTGACTTTC
-	few	TRBJ2-7	TRBV14	CASSQDTGYEQYF	TGTGCCAGCAGCCAAGACACAGGGTACGAGCAGTACTTC
-	-	TRBJ1-1	TRBV7-3	CASSLGRNTEAFF	TGTGCCAGCAGCCTGGGGAGGAACACTGAAGCTTTCTTT
-	-	TRBJ1-2	TRBV5-1	CASSLGGGFHGYTF	TGCGCCAGCAGCTTGGGGGGAGGGTTCCATGGCTACACCTTC
-	once	TRBJ1-1	TRBV4-1	CASSQDKAGTEAFF	TGCGCCAGCAGCCAAGATAAAGCCGGGACTGAAGCTTTCTTT
TRBD2	few	TRBJ2-3	TRBV5-1	CASSRPRSGDTDTQYF	TGCGCCAGCAGCCGGCCTCGTAGCGGGGACACAGATACGCAGTATTTT
-	-	TRBJ1-1	TRBV9	CASSVEGRRGTEAFF	TGTGCCAGCAGCGTAGAGGGCAGGAGGGGCACTGAAGCTTTCTTT